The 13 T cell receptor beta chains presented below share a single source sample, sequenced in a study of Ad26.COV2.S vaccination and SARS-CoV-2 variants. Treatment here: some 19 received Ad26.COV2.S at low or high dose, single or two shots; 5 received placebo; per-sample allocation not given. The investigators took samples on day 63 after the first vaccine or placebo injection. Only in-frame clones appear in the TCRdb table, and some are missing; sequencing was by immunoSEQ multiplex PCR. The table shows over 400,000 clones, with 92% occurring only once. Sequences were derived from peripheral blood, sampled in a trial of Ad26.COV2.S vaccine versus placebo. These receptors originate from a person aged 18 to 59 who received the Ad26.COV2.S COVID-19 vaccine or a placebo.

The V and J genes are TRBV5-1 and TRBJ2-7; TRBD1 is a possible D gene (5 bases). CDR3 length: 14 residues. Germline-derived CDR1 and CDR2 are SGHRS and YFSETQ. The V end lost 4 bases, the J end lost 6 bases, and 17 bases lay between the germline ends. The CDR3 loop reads CASSRSPQVGEQYF. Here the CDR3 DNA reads TGCGCCAGCAGCCGATCCCCACAGGTAGGCGAGCAGTACTTC.

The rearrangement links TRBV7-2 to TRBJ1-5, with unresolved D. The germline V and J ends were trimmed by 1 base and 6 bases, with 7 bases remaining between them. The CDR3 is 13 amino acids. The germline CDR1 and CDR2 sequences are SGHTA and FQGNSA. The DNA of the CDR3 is TGTGCCAGCAGCTTAGACCCTAGTCAGCCCCAGCATTTT. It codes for CASSLDPSQPQHF.

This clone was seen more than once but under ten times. The CDR3 region has the DNA TGTGCCAGCAGCGCGGACAGGGGCGTTAATTCACCCCTCCACTTT. This encodes CASSADRGVNSPLHF. This chain connects TRBV5-4 to TRBJ1-6; TRBD1 matches 9 bases. V lost 4 bases, J lost 6 bases, and 5 bases stayed unmatched. The CDR3 has 15 amino acids. Germline CDR1 and CDR2: SGHNT and YYREEE (reference sequence).

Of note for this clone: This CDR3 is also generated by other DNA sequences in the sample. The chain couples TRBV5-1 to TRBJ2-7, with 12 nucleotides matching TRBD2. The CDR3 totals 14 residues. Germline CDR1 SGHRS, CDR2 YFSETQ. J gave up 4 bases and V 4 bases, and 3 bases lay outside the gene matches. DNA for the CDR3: TGCGCCAGCAGCCCGACTAGCGGGGGTTACGAGCAGTACTTC. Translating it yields CASSPTSGGYEQYF.

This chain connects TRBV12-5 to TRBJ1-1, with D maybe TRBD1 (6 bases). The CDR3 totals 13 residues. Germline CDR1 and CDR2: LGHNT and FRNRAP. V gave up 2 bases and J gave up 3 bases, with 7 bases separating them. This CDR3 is CASGLNRDTEAFF. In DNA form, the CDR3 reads TGTGCTAGTGGTTTGAACAGGGACACTGAAGCTTTCTTT.

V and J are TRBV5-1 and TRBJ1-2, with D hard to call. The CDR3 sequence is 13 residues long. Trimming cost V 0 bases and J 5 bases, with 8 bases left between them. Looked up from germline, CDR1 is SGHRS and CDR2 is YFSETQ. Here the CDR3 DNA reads TGCGCCAGCAGCTTGGCCCTGGAATATGGCTACACCTTC. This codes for CASSLALEYGYTF.

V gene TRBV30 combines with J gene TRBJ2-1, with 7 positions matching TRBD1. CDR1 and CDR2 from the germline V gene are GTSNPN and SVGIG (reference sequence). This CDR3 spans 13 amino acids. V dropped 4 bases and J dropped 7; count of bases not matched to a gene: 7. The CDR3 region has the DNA TGTGCCTGGAACTCAATCAGGGGGAATGAGCAGTTCTTC. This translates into CAWNSIRGNEQFF.

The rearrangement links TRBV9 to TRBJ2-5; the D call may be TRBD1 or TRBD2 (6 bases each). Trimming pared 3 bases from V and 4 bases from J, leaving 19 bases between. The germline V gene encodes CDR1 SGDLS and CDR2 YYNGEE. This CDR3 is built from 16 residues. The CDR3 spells CASSASGGGLRETQYF. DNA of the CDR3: TGTGCCAGCAGCGCCAGCGGTGGGGGGCTAAGAGAGACCCAGTACTTC. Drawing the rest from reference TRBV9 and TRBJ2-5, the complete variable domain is DSGVTQTPKHLITATGQRVTLRCSPRSGDLSVYWYQQSLDQGLQFLIQYYNGEERAKGNILERFSAQQFPDLHSELNLSSLELGDSALYFCASSASGGGLRETQYFGPGTRLLVL.

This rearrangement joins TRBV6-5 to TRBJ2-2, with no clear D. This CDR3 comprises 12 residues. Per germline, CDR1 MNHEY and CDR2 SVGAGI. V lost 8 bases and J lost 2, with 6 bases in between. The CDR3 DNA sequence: TGTGCCAGCGGAAGAAACACCGGGGAGCTGTTTTTT. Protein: CASGRNTGELFF.

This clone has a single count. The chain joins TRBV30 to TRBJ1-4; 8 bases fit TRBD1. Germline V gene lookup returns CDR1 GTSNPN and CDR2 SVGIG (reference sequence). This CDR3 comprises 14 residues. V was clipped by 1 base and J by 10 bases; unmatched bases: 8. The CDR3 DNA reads TGTGCCTGGAGTGGACAGGGGTTTTCCGGAAAACTGTTTTTT. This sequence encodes CAWSGQGFSGKLFF.

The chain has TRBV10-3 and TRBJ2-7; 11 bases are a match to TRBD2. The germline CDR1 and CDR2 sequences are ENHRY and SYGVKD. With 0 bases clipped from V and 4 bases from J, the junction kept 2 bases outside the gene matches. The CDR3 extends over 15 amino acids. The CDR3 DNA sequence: TGTGCCATCAGTGAGTCGGCTAGCGGGGGGTACGAGCAGTACTTC. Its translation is CAISESASGGYEQYF.

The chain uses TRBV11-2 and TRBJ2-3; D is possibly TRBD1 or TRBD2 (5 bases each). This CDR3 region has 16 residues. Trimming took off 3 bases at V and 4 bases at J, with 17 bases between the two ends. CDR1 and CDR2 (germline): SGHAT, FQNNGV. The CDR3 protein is CASSFIIASRADTQYF. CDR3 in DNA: TGTGCCAGCAGCTTTATCATAGCTAGCAGGGCAGATACGCAGTATTTT.

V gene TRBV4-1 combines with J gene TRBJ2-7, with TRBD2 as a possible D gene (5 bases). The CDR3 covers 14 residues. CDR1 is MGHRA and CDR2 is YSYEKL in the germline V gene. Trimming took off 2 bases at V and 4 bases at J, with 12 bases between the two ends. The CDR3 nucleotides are TGCGCCAGCAGCCAAATAATGACTATGTACGAGCAGTACTTC. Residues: CASSQIMTMYEQYF.